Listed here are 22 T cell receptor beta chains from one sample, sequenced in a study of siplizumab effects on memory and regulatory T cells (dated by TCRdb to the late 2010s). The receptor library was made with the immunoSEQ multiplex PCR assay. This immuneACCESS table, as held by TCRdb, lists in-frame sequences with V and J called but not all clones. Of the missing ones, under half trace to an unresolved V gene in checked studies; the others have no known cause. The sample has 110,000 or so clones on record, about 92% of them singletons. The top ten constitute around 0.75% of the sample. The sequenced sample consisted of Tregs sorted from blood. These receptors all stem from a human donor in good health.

Here the CDR3 reads CASSLGADTQYF. The DNA of the CDR3 is TGTGCCAGTAGCCTGGGGGCAGATACGCAGTATTTT. The gene calls are TRBV19 and TRBJ2-3; the D call may be TRBD1 or TRBD2 (5 bases each). This CDR3 has 12 residues. Germline V gene lookup returns CDR1 LNHDA and CDR2 SQIVND (reference sequence). V lost 6 bases and J lost 4, with 8 bases in between.

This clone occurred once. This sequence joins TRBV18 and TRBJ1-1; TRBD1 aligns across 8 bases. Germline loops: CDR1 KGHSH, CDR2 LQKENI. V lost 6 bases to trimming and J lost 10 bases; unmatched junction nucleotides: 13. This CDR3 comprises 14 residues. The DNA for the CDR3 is TGTGCCAGCTCTCGGACAGGGTACAATGAAGGAGCTTTCTTT. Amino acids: CASSRTGYNEGAFF.

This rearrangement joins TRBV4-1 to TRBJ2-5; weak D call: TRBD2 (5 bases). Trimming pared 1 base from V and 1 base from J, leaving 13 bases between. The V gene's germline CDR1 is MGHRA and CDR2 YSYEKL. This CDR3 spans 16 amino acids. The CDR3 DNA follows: TGCGCCAGCAGCCAAGTCAGGAGGAAGGGCCAAGAGACCCAGTACTTC. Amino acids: CASSQVRRKGQETQYF.

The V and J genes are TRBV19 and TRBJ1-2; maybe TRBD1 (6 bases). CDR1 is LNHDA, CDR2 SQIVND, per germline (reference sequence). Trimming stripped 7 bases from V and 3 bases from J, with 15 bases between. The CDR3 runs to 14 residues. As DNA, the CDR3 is TGTGCCAGTACCCTCGGGGGCTTCGACTATGGCTACACCTTC. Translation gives CASTLGGFDYGYTF.

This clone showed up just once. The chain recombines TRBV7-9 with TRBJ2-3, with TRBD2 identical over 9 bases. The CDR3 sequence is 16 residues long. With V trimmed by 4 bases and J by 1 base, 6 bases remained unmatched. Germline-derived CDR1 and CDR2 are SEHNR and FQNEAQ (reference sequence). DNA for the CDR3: TGTGCCAGCAGCTCGCCCCCTAGCGGGGGCACAGATACGCAGTATTTT. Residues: CASSSPPSGGTDTQYF. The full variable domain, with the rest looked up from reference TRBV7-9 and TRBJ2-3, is DTGVSQNPRHKITKRGQNVTFRCDPISEHNRLYWYRQTLGQGPEFLTYFQNEAQLEKSRLLSDRFSAERPKGSFSTLEIQRTEQGDSAMYLCASSSPPSGGTDTQYFGPGTRLTVL.

This chain's CDR3 is CASSPLLAGGYNEQFF. The CDR3 region has the DNA TGTGCCAGCTCACCGCTACTAGCGGGAGGGTACAATGAGCAGTTCTTC. The chain links TRBV18 to TRBJ2-1; TRBD2 matches 13 bases. Germline lookup yields CDR1 KGHSH and CDR2 LQKENI. The CDR3 covers 16 residues. J gave up 4 bases and V 3 bases, and 3 bases lay outside the gene matches.

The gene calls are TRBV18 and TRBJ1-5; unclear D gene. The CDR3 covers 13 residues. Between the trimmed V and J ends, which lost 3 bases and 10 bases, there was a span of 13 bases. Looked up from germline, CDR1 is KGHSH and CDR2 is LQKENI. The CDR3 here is CASSPESFLPQHF. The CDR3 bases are TGTGCCAGCTCACCGGAGTCATTCTTACCCCAGCATTTT.

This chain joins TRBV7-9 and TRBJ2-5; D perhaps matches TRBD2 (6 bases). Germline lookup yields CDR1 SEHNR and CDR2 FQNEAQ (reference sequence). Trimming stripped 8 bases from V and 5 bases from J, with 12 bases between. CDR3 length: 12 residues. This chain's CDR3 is CASLAAGETQYF. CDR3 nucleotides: TGTGCCAGCCTCGCGGCGGGGGAGACCCAGTACTTC.

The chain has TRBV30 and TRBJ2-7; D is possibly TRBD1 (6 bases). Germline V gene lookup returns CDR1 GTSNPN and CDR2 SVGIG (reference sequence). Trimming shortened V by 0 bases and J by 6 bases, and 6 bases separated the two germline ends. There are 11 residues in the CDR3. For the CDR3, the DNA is TGTGCCTGGAGTGTAGGGGGCGAGCAGTACTTC. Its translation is CAWSVGGEQYF.

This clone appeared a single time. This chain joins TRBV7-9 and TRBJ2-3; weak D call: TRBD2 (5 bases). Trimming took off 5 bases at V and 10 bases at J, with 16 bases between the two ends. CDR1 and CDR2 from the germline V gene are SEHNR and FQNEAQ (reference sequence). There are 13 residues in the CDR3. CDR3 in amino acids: CASSPQVGVPQYF. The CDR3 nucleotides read TGTGCCAGCAGCCCTCAGGTCGGGGTCCCGCAGTATTTT.

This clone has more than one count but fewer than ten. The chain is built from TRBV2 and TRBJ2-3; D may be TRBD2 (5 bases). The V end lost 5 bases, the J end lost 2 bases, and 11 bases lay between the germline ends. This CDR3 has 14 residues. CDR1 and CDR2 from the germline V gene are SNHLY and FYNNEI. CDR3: CASSSTGNTDTQYF. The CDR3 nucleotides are TGTGCCAGCAGTTCGACGGGAAACACAGATACGCAGTATTTT.

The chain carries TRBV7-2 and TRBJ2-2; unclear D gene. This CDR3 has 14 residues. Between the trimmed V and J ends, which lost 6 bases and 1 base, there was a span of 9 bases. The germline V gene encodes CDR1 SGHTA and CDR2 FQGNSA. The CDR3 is CASRLGGNTGELFF. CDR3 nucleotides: TGTGCCAGCAGGCTCGGCGGGAACACCGGGGAGCTGTTTTTT.

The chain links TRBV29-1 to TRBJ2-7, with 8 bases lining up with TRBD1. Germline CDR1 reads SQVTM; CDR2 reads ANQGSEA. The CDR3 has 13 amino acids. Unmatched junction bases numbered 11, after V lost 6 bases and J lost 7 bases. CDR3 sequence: CSVGKDRAGEQYF. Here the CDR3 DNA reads TGCAGCGTGGGAAAGGACAGGGCTGGGGAGCAGTACTTC.

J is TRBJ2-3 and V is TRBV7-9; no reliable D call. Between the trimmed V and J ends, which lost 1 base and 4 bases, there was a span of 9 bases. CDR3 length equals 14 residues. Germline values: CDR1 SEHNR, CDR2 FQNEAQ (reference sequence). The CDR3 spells CASSLGVGPDTQYF. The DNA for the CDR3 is TGTGCCAGCAGCTTAGGGGTGGGCCCAGATACGCAGTATTTT.

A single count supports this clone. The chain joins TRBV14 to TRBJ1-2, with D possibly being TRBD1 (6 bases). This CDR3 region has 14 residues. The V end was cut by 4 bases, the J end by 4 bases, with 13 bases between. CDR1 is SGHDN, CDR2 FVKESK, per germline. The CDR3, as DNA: TGTGCCAGCAGCCCACAAGGGGGTGGCTATGGCTACACCTTC. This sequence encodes CASSPQGGGYGYTF.

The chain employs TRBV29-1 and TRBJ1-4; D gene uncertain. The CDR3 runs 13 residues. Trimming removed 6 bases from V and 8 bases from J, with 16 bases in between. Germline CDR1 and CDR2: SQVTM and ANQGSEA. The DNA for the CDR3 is TGCAGCGTCCCAGGCCCGATAGGGGAAAAACTGTTTTTT. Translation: CSVPGPIGEKLFF.

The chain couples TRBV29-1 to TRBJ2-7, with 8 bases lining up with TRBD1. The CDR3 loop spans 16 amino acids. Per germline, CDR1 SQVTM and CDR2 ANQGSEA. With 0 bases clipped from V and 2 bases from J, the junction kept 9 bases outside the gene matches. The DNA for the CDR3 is TGCAGCGTTGAAGATCGCAGGGGGCGCTTAGCCTACGAGCAGTACTTC. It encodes CSVEDRRGRLAYEQYF.

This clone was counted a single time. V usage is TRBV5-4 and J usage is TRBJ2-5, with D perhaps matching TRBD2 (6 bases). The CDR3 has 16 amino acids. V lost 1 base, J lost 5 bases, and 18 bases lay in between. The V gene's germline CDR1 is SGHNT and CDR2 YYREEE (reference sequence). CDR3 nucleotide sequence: TGTGCCAGCAGCTTGCCTCATGGGGGGAAAGGGGAGACCCAGTACTTC. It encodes CASSLPHGGKGETQYF.

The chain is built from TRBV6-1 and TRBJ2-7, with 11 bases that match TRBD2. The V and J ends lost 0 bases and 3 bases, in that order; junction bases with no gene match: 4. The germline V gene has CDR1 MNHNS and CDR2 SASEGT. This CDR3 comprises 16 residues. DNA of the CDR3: TGTGCCAGCAGTGAAGCTCTACTAGCGGGAGACTACGAGCAGTACTTC. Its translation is CASSEALLAGDYEQYF.

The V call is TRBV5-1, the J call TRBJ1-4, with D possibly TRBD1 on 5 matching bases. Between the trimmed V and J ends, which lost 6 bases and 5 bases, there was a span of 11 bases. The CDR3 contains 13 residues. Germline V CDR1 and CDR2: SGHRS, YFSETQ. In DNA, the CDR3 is TGCGCCAGCACCCTGGGGGAAAATGAAAAACTGTTTTTT. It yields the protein CASTLGENEKLFF. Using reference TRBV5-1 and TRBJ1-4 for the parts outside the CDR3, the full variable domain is KAGVTQTPRYLIKTRGQQVTLSCSPISGHRSVSWYQQTPGQGLQFLFEYFSETQRNKGNFPGRFSGRQFSNSRSEMNVSTLELGDSALYLCASTLGENEKLFFGSGTQLSVL.

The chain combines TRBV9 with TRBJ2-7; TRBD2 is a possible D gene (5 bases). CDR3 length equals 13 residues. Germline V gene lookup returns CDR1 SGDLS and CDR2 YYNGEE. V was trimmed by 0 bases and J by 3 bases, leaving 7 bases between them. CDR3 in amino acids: CASSVAGDYEQYF. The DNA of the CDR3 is TGTGCCAGCAGCGTAGCCGGGGACTACGAGCAGTACTTC.

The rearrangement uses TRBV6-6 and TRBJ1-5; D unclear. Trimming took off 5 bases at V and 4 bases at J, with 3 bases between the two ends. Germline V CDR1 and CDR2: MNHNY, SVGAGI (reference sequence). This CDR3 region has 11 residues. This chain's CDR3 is CASSQNQPQHF. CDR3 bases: TGTGCCAGCAGTCAGAATCAGCCCCAGCATTTT.